Shown below are 21 T cell receptor beta chains from a single sample sequenced in a study of cytomegalovirus exposure and HLA in healthy donors. The study ran its PCR with 60 Vbeta and 13 Jbeta primers. Repertoires were generated with immunoSEQ multiplex PCR, while TCRdb's copy carries only in-frame clones and drops some. The table shows 150,000 to 200,000 clones, with roughly 84% occurring only once. Material for sequencing was PBMCs. The receptors come from a man younger than 35 in good health and CMV-seropositive.

This clone is a singleton in its sample. J is TRBJ1-6 and V is TRBV21-1; the DNA was not compared with TRBD1, the D call given in the table. TRBV21-1 is an annotated pseudogene. This CDR3 spans 14 amino acids. CDR3 protein: CASRVNRGNSPLHF. In DNA form, the CDR3 reads TGTGCCAGCAGGGTTAACAGGGGGAATTCACCCCTCCACTTT.

The rearrangement joins TRBV7-8 to TRBJ1-1, with a tentative D call TRBD1 (5 bases). Per germline, CDR1 SGHVS and CDR2 FQNEAQ. CDR3 size: 15 residues. V dropped 1 base and J dropped 4 bases, with 13 bases sitting between them. The CDR3 sequence is CASSLVYRSSTEAFF. In DNA form, the CDR3 reads TGTGCCAGCAGCTTAGTATACAGGTCAAGCACTGAAGCTTTCTTT.

The rearrangement uses TRBV7-2 and TRBJ2-2; 9 bases align to TRBD1. In germline, CDR1 is SGHTA, CDR2 FQGNSA. The CDR3 length is 18 residues. V dropped 4 bases and J dropped 0; count of bases not matched to a gene: 9. CDR3 in DNA: TGTGCCAGCAGCTCACAGGGGGCGCTAATCGCGAACACCGGGGAGCTGTTTTTT. It encodes CASSSQGALIANTGELFF.

The genes are TRBV27 and TRBJ2-1, with D unclear. This CDR3 has 12 amino acids. V was trimmed by 4 bases and J by 9 bases, leaving 10 bases between them. Germline V CDR1 and CDR2: MNHEY, SMNVEV (reference sequence). The DNA of the CDR3 is TGTGCCAGCAGTTCCCCGGCTAGTGAGCAGTTCTTC. Encoded protein: CASSSPASEQFF.

The chain couples TRBV21-1 to TRBJ1-1; TRBD1, the table's D call, lacks a check against the DNA. TRBV21-1 is marked as a pseudogene. The CDR3 is 18 residues long. The CDR3 coding sequence is TGTGCCAGCAGCCCCCTCGGGCAGGGCGGTTACCTGGGCACTGAAGCTTTCTTT. Protein product: CASSPLGQGGYLGTEAFF.

V gene TRBV19 combines with J gene TRBJ2-3, with TRBD2 identical over 9 bases. This CDR3 region has 16 residues. The germline gives CDR1 LNHDA, CDR2 SQIVND (reference sequence). V lost 2 bases and J lost 2; bases outside the gene matches: 5. As DNA, the CDR3 is TGTGCCAGTAGTATATGGCTAGCGGGATCCACAGATACGCAGTATTTT. This gives the protein CASSIWLAGSTDTQYF.

V gene TRBV10-3 combines with J gene TRBJ2-7, with 7 bases lining up with TRBD1. In germline, CDR1 is ENHRY, CDR2 SYGVKD. CDR3 length equals 12 residues. Trimming removed 7 bases from V and 6 bases from J; junction bases left unmatched: 6. The CDR3 loop is CAIMDRLGEQYF. The CDR3 DNA sequence: TGTGCCATCATGGACAGGTTAGGCGAGCAGTACTTC.

The chain combines TRBV20-1 with TRBJ1-3, with D unresolved. The V end lost 6 bases, the J end lost 4 bases, and 7 bases lay between the germline ends. This CDR3 has 11 residues. The germline gives CDR1 DFQATT, CDR2 SNEGSKA (reference sequence). CDR3 coding DNA: TGCAGTGCCAGTAGCGGAAACACCATATATTTT. Translating gives CSASSGNTIYF.

The chain carries TRBV9 and TRBJ1-2; 7 positions agree with TRBD1. The CDR3 length is 14 residues. Germline lookup yields CDR1 SGDLS and CDR2 YYNGEE. The J segment lost 2 bases and the V segment lost 3 bases, leaving 4 bases of the junction unmatched. The CDR3 nucleotides read TGTGCCAGCAGCGCTCAACAGGGGAACTATGGCTACACCTTC. It yields the protein CASSAQQGNYGYTF.

This clone appeared a few times. V and J are TRBV30 and TRBJ1-5; TRBD1 is a possible D gene (6 bases). V gave up 6 bases and J gave up 1 base, with 22 bases separating them. The length of the CDR3 is 17 residues. The germline V gene encodes CDR1 GTSNPN and CDR2 SVGIG (reference sequence). CDR3 coding DNA: TGTGCCTGTTCCTCCGGGACAACGATAGCAAGCAATCAGCCCCAGCATTTT. Translated: CACSSGTTIASNQPQHF.

The V gene is TRBV9, the J gene TRBJ2-6; 7 positions agree with TRBD1. The CDR3 extends over 16 amino acids. CDR1 and CDR2 from the germline V gene are SGDLS and YYNGEE. The ends lost 3 bases at V and 0 bases at J; junction bases unmatched: 3. The CDR3 sequence is CASSARDSSGANVLTF. The CDR3 DNA reads TGTGCCAGCAGCGCCCGGGACAGCTCTGGGGCCAACGTCCTGACTTTC. The full variable domain, its missing parts supplied by reference TRBV9 and TRBJ2-6, is DSGVTQTPKHLITATGQRVTLRCSPRSGDLSVYWYQQSLDQGLQFLIQYYNGEERAKGNILERFSAQQFPDLHSELNLSSLELGDSALYFCASSARDSSGANVLTFGAGSRLTVL.

The V call is TRBV4-3, the J call TRBJ2-1; 9 nucleotides align to TRBD2. Germline lookup yields CDR1 LGHNA and CDR2 YSLEER. Trimming took 0 bases from V and 0 from J; bases not matched to a gene: 0. The CDR3 loop spans 16 amino acids. DNA of the CDR3: TGCGCCAGCAGCCAAGAGCGGGGGGGCTCCTACAATGAGCAGTTCTTC. The encoded protein is CASSQERGGSYNEQFF.

This chain connects TRBV7-9 to TRBJ1-6, with 8 positions matching TRBD1. The germline gives CDR1 SEHNR, CDR2 FQNEAQ (reference sequence). CDR3 length equals 15 residues. Germline trimming cut 6 bases from V and 7 bases from J; bases unmatched to any gene: 8. The CDR3: CASSPTGGENSPLHF. The CDR3 nucleotides read TGTGCCAGCAGTCCTACAGGGGGGGAGAATTCACCCCTCCACTTT.

V is TRBV19 and J is TRBJ1-2; 9 nucleotides match TRBD1. The CDR3 totals 17 residues. V gave up 4 bases and J gave up 2 bases; unmatched junction bases: 11. Germline V gene sequence: CDR1 LNHDA, CDR2 SQIVND (reference sequence). The CDR3 spells CASSTLFGQGKNYGYTF. Here the CDR3 DNA reads TGTGCCAGTAGTACTCTTTTTGGACAGGGGAAGAACTATGGCTACACCTTC. The full variable domain, completed using reference TRBV19 and TRBJ1-2, is DGGITQSPKYLFRKEGQNVTLSCEQNLNHDAMYWYRQDPGQGLRLIYYSQIVNDFQKGDIAEGYSVSREKKESFPLTVTSAQKNPTAFYLCASSTLFGQGKNYGYTFGSGTRLTVV.

V is TRBV6-1 and J is TRBJ1-2; D unresolved. V was pared by 4 bases and J by 3 bases, with 6 bases between. Per germline, CDR1 MNHNS and CDR2 SASEGT. CDR3 length: 12 amino acids. Here the CDR3 DNA reads TGTGCCAGCAGTGTCCGAGACTATGGCTACACCTTC. This gives the protein CASSVRDYGYTF.

The V and J genes are TRBV10-3 and TRBJ1-1; the D gene is possibly TRBD1 (6 bases). The CDR3 consists of 15 residues. Trimming shortened V by 1 base and J by 2 bases, and 11 bases separated the two germline ends. Looked up from germline, CDR1 is ENHRY and CDR2 is SYGVKD. CDR3 DNA: TGTGCCATCAGTGAGTATGCAGGGGACAACACTGAAGCTTTCTTT. Encoded protein: CAISEYAGDNTEAFF.

The rearrangement joins TRBV13 to TRBJ2-5, with D possibly matching TRBD2 (6 bases). The J call may be incorrect, as the DNA end agrees better with TRBJ2-7. The CDR3 is made up of 13 amino acids. Germline V lookup: CDR1 PRHDT, CDR2 FYEKMQ (reference sequence). The chain's CDR3 is CASAVGEVREQYF. CDR3 nucleotide sequence: TGTGCCAGCGCGGTTGGGGAGGTTCGCGAGCAGTACTTC.

The J gene is TRBJ1-2, the V gene TRBV4-3, with 8 bases lining up with TRBD1. This CDR3 is 15 amino acids long. The germline CDR1 and CDR2 sequences are LGHNA and YSLEER. V shed 0 bases, J shed 8 bases, and the junction held 8 bases outside the gene matches. The CDR3 DNA is TGCGCCAGCAGCCAAGATACCCGGACAGGGCTGGGCTACACCTTC. It specifies CASSQDTRTGLGYTF.

Comment on this clone: A read error may account for a junction end that differs from germline. The chain links TRBV7-9 to TRBJ2-6; maybe TRBD1 (5 bases). The CDR3 has 15 residues. Germline loops: CDR1 SEHNR, CDR2 FQNEAQ (reference sequence). As DNA, the CDR3 is TGTGCCAGCAGCTTAGGGCAGGCTGGGGCCAACGGCCTGACTTTC. Translation: CASSLGQAGANGLTF.

The chain couples TRBV11-2 to TRBJ2-1; D not resolved. The CDR3 has 15 amino acids. V lost 7 bases and J lost 0, with 13 bases in between. Germline CDR1 reads SGHAT; CDR2 reads FQNNGV. The CDR3 region has the DNA TGTGCCAGCAACAAAGTCGTCAGCTCCTACAATGAGCAGTTCTTC. Protein sequence: CASNKVVSSYNEQFF.

The V and J genes are TRBV9 and TRBJ2-3, with D possibly being TRBD2 (6 bases). The CDR3 totals 15 residues. CDR1 and CDR2 (germline): SGDLS, YYNGEE. Deletions cut 1 base from V and 1 base from J, with 10 bases between. The CDR3 nucleotides are TGTGCCAGCAGCGTACCGGGCGGGGGCACAGATACGCAGTATTTT. Translated: CASSVPGGGTDTQYF.